The clone carrying this TCR beta chain showed up many times. What it binds is not known. The CDR3 sequence is 15 residues long. V lost 4 bases, J lost 4 bases, and 16 bases lay in between. In germline, CDR1 is SGHTA, CDR2 FQGNSA. TCRdb independently ran MiXCR on the RT-PCR reads; one entry per CDR3 protein. This sample has around 180,000 distinct CDR3 sequences; nearly 9.5% occur once, and the top ten carry around 9.9%. The data originate from a study of response to subunit inactivated influenza vaccine. Findings and limits, study-wide: Few additional T cells are recruited per seasonal influenza vaccination, authors suggested.

The chain links TRBV7-2 to TRBJ2-5, with D tentatively TRBD2 (5 bases). The receptor was derived from a middle-aged man who received an inactivated influenza vaccine. The sample consisted of non-naive T cells sorted from PBMCs, taken on the day of vaccination. In DNA, the CDR3 is TGTGCCAGCAGCTCCCTTTCTAGCCCAAGAGAGACCCAGTACTTC. Protein product: CASSSLSSPRETQYF.